This TCR beta chain was sequenced in a study of T cell changes during pregnancy in multiple sclerosis. Assay used: immunoSEQ multiplex PCR; TCRdb lists only in-frame clones, some missing. The repertoire holds about 62,000 clones, with roughly 90% as singletons. The sample holds one count of this clone. Germline V gene lookup returns CDR1 LNHDA and CDR2 SQIVND (reference sequence). V lost 5 bases and J 3 bases, leaving 11 bases between the germline ends. The CDR3 loop spans 14 amino acids. The sequence was collected from a female donor in good health, enrolled as a control in a pregnancy study. This chain joins TRBV19 and TRBJ1-5, with D maybe TRBD1 (6 bases). The source was peripheral blood, collected in the second trimester of pregnancy. The CDR3, as DNA: TGTGCCAGTAGTCCACGGACAGCCAATCAGCCCCAGCATTTT. Translated, it gives CASSPRTANQPQHF.